This T cell receptor beta chain stems from a study of radiotherapy plus CTLA-4 blockade in lung cancer (dated by TCRdb to the late 2010s). Notes on the research overall: Objective responses occurred in more than 15% of enrolled patients, and under 40% achieved disease control. The paper's findings and limits, for the study overall: After treatment with radiotherapy and ipilimumab, TCR clones that came from tumors expanded in the peripheral blood. Increased serum interferon-beta after radiation, together with early dynamic changes in blood T cell clones, were reported to be the strongest predictors of response.

Libraries were prepared through the immunoSEQ multiplex PCR assay. Entries here come from immuneACCESS through TCRdb and include only in-frame sequences with V and J called. Some clones fail to appear in such tables; in the studies checked, an unresolved V gene covers under half of the shortfall, and the cause of the remainder is unknown. The sample has around 90,000 clones on record, about four fifths of them singletons. The ten largest make up roughly 0.84% of the sample. A remark on this clone: Its antigen remains undetermined. One base away there is no much larger clone; base qualities are not given.

The study evaluated CTLA-4 blockade (ipilimumab) given together with focal radiation therapy in patients who had chemo-refractory metastatic non-small-cell lung cancer. The input for sequencing was peripheral blood, taken from a patient treated with radiotherapy plus ipilimumab. This TCR was sampled from a human donor with non-small cell lung cancer who had stable disease on radiotherapy plus ipilimumab.

The CDR3 amino acid sequence is: CASSSTRDDGTQYF. The nucleotide sequence is TGTGCCAGCAGTTCAACCCGGGACGACGGTACGCAGTATTTT. The V and J genes are TRBV2 and TRBJ2-3; the D call is possibly TRBD1 or TRBD2, each sharing 5 bases. V sheds 5 bases and J sheds 8 bases, leaving 17 bases between their ends. Per the germline V gene, SNHLY is the CDR1 and FYNNEI is the CDR2. The CDR3 spans 14 residues, from the cysteine through the phenylalanine. Solely the CDR3 DNA is kept, with 42 bases framed from the first base.